The present T cell receptor beta chain was sequenced within a study of blood T cell repertoires in COVID-19. Study overall: The study drew acute and convalescent COVID-19 samples from the United States, Italy and Spain. The analysed material was cDNA or gDNA that came from T cells, B-cell-depleted T cells, or PBMCs.

The CDR3 runs to 17 residues. Trimming took 2 bases from V and 1 from J; bases not matched to a gene: 8. Germline lookup yields CDR1 MNHEY and CDR2 SVGEGT. As processed by the authors: By means of reference gene primer amplification, nucleated cell counts were estimated. The table came from immunoSEQ multiplex PCR; TCRdb's copy has only in-frame clones and leaves some out. For V, J and clone size, that table is used; D and trimming come from the DNA. The top ten hold more than 20% of the sample, which has 100,000 to 150,000 clones, over 75% seen once. This sequence originates from a woman of 80 years or more with acute or convalescent COVID-19. The J gene is TRBJ2-5, the V gene TRBV6-2 or TRBV6-3, with 9 bases fitting TRBD1. The sequenced sample consisted of peripheral blood. The chain's CDR3 is CASSYAGQGSPQETQYF. CDR3 coding DNA: TGTGCCAGCAGTTACGCGGGACAGGGAAGTCCCCAAGAGACCCAGTACTTC.